The TCR beta chain described here comes from a study of blood T cells in healthy people across ages. A note on this clonotype: What it binds is not known. One end of the junction is discordant with germline, which a read error may explain.

General observations from the study: Both naive CD4+ cell counts and diversity were greater in long-lived donors than in aged donors.

The CDR3 spans 13 residues. CDR1 is LGHDT and CDR2 is YNNKEL in the germline V gene (reference sequence). Using a J-beta primer mix together with a sample-barcoded 5' primer, a second PCR was run for roughly 7 to 11 cycles. A single record per CDR3 protein comes from TCRdb applying MiXCR to the 5' RACE reads. The profile shows 1.5 million or so distinct CDR3 sequences, around 40% of them singletons. The clonotype originates from a woman in her late teens or twenties in good health. Sample: blood. The rearrangement links TRBV3-1 to TRBJ2-7; D may correspond to TRBD1 or TRBD2 (6 bases each). DNA of the CDR3: TGCGCCAGCAGCCAAGAGGGGGGTTACGAGCAGTACTTC. Amino acids: CASSQEGGYEQYF.